The 2 T cell receptor beta chains below all came from one sample that was sequenced in a study of cytomegalovirus exposure and HLA in healthy donors. Use of 60 Vbeta and 13 Jbeta primers characterized the PCR. Clones were sequenced by immunoSEQ multiplex PCR, and TCRdb holds only the in-frame ones, with some missing. The sample lists around 65,000 clones, about 80% occurring once. Sample: PBMCs. These receptors were obtained from a man between 45 and 60 years old in good health and CMV-seropositive.

V and J are TRBV11-2 and TRBJ2-3; 10 nucleotides agree with TRBD2. The CDR3 runs to 17 residues. The ends lost 1 base at V and 8 bases at J; junction bases unmatched: 12. Germline V lookup: CDR1 SGHAT, CDR2 FQNNGV. The CDR3 loop is CASSLAGTSGKVGTQYF. The CDR3 region has the DNA TGTGCCAGCAGCTTAGCAGGTACTAGCGGGAAGGTCGGTACGCAGTATTTT.

V is TRBV10-3 and J is TRBJ2-7; tentatively, D is TRBD1 (7 bases). This CDR3 region has 14 residues. From germline, CDR1 is ENHRY and CDR2 SYGVKD. Trimming shortened V by 4 bases and J by 6 bases, and 16 bases separated the two germline ends. CDR3 nucleotide sequence: TGTGCCATCAGTGCCCTAGCGACAGGGTCCGAGCAGTACTTC. Translated, it gives CAISALATGSEQYF.